This T cell receptor beta chain was identified in a study of T-cell memory formation after mild COVID-19. Study details: Largely, the TCR clusters proved donor specific. General observations from the study: Clones contracting across day 15 to 85 had a balanced CD4/CD8 profile; later expanding clones leaned CD4+. Those CD4+ clones that contracted were mainly in CM and EM (CD8+ ones in EMRA).

5'RACE primed at constant segments yielded TCR alpha and TCR beta cDNA libraries bearing sample barcodes and UMIs. From the 5' RACE reads, TCRdb called clonotypes with MiXCR, one entry per CDR3 protein. The profile shows about 300,000 distinct CDR3 sequences, roughly a fifth of them singletons. The V and J ends lost 2 bases and 4 bases respectively, with 11 bases between them. This CDR3 is 14 amino acids long. Germline values: CDR1 MNHEY, CDR2 SMNVEV (reference sequence). This clonotype occurred many times. Its antigen is unknown. The sequencing sample was made of PBMCs or a T cell subset sorted from them (not recorded which). This chain uses TRBV27 with TRBJ1-2; the D is unclear. This TCR was recovered from a man between 18 and 35 years old who had mild COVID-19 (a few samples of this study predate the infection). Cell type and time point are not known. The CDR3 DNA sequence: TGTGCCAGCAGTTTAAGCTGGGGAGGCTATGGCTACACCTTC. Translated: CASSLSWGGYGYTF.